This TCR beta chain was sequenced during a study of radiotherapy plus CTLA-4 blockade in lung cancer. Findings and caveats of the study: Expansion of tumor-derived TCR clones was observed in blood after radiotherapy plus ipilimumab.

Focal radiation with ipilimumab CTLA-4 blockade was given to patients with chemo-refractory metastatic non-small-cell lung cancer. The CDR3 contains 14 residues. Trimming at V came to 1 base and at J to 8 bases, leaving 4 bases not matched to a gene. The germline V gene encodes CDR1 SGHVS and CDR2 FQNEAQ. Clones were sequenced by immunoSEQ multiplex PCR, and TCRdb holds only the in-frame ones, with some missing. Among 85,000 to 100,000 clones listed, around 84% were seen once. About this clone itself: Its antigen is still unknown.

This TCR was sampled from a human donor with non-small cell lung cancer that progressed on radiotherapy plus ipilimumab. The chain is built from TRBV7-8 and TRBJ1-4; the match to TRBD1 covers 7 bases. The material was peripheral blood, obtained from a patient treated with radiotherapy plus ipilimumab. This chain's CDR3 is CASSLGQGREKLFF. The DNA for the CDR3 is TGTGCCAGCAGCTTAGGACAGGGTCGAGAAAAACTGTTTTTT.